This TCR beta chain was found in a study of regulatory T cells in long-lasting Graves disease. The study, taken as a whole, reports: TRBV28, TRBJ1-2 and TRBJ2-5 were segments that persistent disease favored. Persistent patients had more shared public clonotypes (about 2,700) than new patients (roughly 940).

The J segment lost 4 bases and the V segment lost 0 bases, leaving 9 bases of the junction unmatched. The CDR3 contains 16 residues. The V gene's germline CDR1 is DFQATT and CDR2 SNEGSKA (reference sequence). In this sample, this clonotype turned up many times. The antigen is undetermined. Specified time point: newly diagnosed GD, antithyroid drugs for less than 3 months. Following extraction of RNA from PBMCs, that RNA was used to make the TCR library. Combining iRepertoire HTBI primers with Arm-PCR of CDR3 regions, the authors built TCR beta libraries. Original processing notes: Identification across samples found some 60 TRBV and roughly 13 TRBJ segments. MiXCR, run by TCRdb on the multiplex PCR reads, gives a single entry per CDR3 protein. TCRdb, not the original authors, processed these V and J calls. The data contain roughly 530,000 distinct CDR3 sequences, 15% to 20% of them seen just once; the ten biggest clones take up around 25%.

These data are also associated with another study on T cells in Graves' hyperthyroidism and ophthalmopathy.

The chain carries TRBV20-1 and TRBJ2-5; 9 nucleotides agree with TRBD1. This TCR was recovered from a woman aged 40 to 65 with Graves disease. The specimen was peripheral blood mononuclear cells (PBMCs), collected at new diagnosis, from a patient treated with antithyroid drugs. The CDR3 DNA reads TGCAGTGCTAGAGATCGGGACAGGGACGCAAGAGAGACCCAGTACTTC. It is translated as CSARDRDRDARETQYF.